The 32 T cell receptor beta chains listed next were all sequenced from one sample in a study of shared clonotypes between healthy human individuals. Clones were sequenced by immunoSEQ multiplex PCR, and TCRdb holds only the in-frame ones, with some missing. This sample has millions of clones, with more than 85% found just once. Terminally differentiated effector memory CD45RA+ cells were left out of the naive CD8 fraction, which was CD45RO-negative and positively selected for CCR7. The sequenced material came from naive CD8+ T cells from PBMCs. The receptors were sampled from a man between 18 and 35 years old in good health. Some clones in this sample may be carry-over from other donors' samples.

Remarks on this clone: Other DNA sequences of this sample code for an identical CDR3. This chain links TRBV28 with TRBJ2-7, with D uncertain. Germline-derived CDR1 and CDR2 are MDHEN and SYDVKM. Deletions cut 3 bases from V and 3 bases from J, with 9 bases between. This CDR3 spans 13 amino acids. The CDR3 sequence is CASSFGVGYEQYF. Written as DNA, the CDR3 is TGTGCCAGCAGTTTTGGGGTCGGCTACGAGCAGTACTTC.

This clone has just a few counts. This chain uses TRBV10-3 with TRBJ2-7; 8 nucleotides align to TRBD1. The V gene's germline CDR1 is ENHRY and CDR2 SYGVKD. V shed 6 bases, J shed 4 bases, and the junction held 5 bases outside the gene matches. The length of the CDR3 is 13 residues. DNA for the CDR3: TGTGCCATCAGACCGGGACAGGCTTACGAGCAGTACTTC. Translating gives CAIRPGQAYEQYF.

The chain joins TRBV27 to TRBJ2-7; D is perhaps TRBD2 (6 bases). Per the germline V gene, CDR1 is MNHEY and CDR2 is SMNVEV (reference sequence). The V and J ends lost 3 bases and 5 bases respectively, with 11 bases between them. This CDR3 has 13 residues. The CDR3 nucleotides are TGTGCCAGCAGTTTGGACGGAGGGCACGAGCAGTACTTC. Translation: CASSLDGGHEQYF.

The chain uses TRBV11-2 and TRBJ1-1; D is ambiguous. V was cut by 8 bases and J by 2 bases, with 18 bases left in between. CDR1 is SGHAT and CDR2 is FQNNGV in the germline V gene. The CDR3 contains 15 residues. Here the CDR3 DNA reads TGTGCCAGCTCATTTTGGCAGAAGGAAAACACTGAAGCTTTCTTT. Amino acid sequence: CASSFWQKENTEAFF.

This chain joins TRBV4-3 and TRBJ2-1, with 10 bases lining up with TRBD2. CDR1 and CDR2 from the germline V gene are LGHNA and YSLEER. The V and J ends lost 2 bases and 6 bases, in that order; junction bases with no gene match: 4. The length of the CDR3 is 15 residues. Here the CDR3 reads CASSQSGRATNEQFF. The CDR3 bases are TGCGCCAGCAGCCAAAGCGGGAGGGCCACCAATGAGCAGTTCTTC.

The chain combines TRBV19 with TRBJ2-2; D gene ambiguous. Germline V gene data show CDR1 as LNHDA and CDR2 as SQIVND (reference sequence). Trimming stripped 6 bases from V and 3 bases from J, with 8 bases between. The CDR3 totals 13 residues. DNA of the CDR3: TGTGCCAGTAGGACCGCGGACACCGGGGAGCTGTTTTTT. This codes for CASRTADTGELFF.

Of note for this clone: This sample also contains other DNA sequences that code for the same CDR3. The CDR3 protein is CASSISLNTEAFF. The CDR3 bases are TGTGCCAGTAGTATTTCCCTGAACACTGAAGCTTTCTTT. This sequence joins TRBV19 and TRBJ1-1; D ambiguous. The CDR3 is 13 residues long. Trimming shortened V by 3 bases and J by 0 bases, and 5 bases separated the two germline ends. Looked up from germline, CDR1 is LNHDA and CDR2 is SQIVND (reference sequence).

The rearrangement joins TRBV9 to TRBJ1-2; D possibly corresponds to TRBD1 (6 bases). Germline values: CDR1 SGDLS, CDR2 YYNGEE. The germline V and J ends were trimmed by 4 bases and 0 bases, with 25 bases remaining between them. The CDR3 totals 19 residues. The CDR3 is CASSTTTSGEARTNYGYTF. The CDR3 DNA sequence: TGTGCCAGCAGCACCACGACCTCAGGGGAGGCTAGGACTAACTATGGCTACACCTTC.

A single count supports this clone. The chain recombines TRBV10-3 with TRBJ2-5; D uncertain. V was trimmed by 3 bases and J by 5 bases, leaving 10 bases between them. The germline gives CDR1 ENHRY, CDR2 SYGVKD. This CDR3 is 13 amino acids long. The CDR3 nucleotides read TGTGCCATCAGTGATTCGGGTACGGAGACCCAGTACTTC. Protein: CAISDSGTETQYF.

V and J are TRBV11-2 and TRBJ2-7; TRBD2 matches at 7 bases. CDR1 and CDR2 (germline): SGHAT, FQNNGV. With V trimmed by 6 bases and J by 5 bases, 13 bases remained unmatched. The CDR3 contains 15 residues. CDR3 protein: CASSLSGGVMDEQYF. Here the CDR3 DNA reads TGTGCCAGCAGTCTTTCGGGGGGAGTGATGGACGAGCAGTACTTC.

The chain joins TRBV5-1 to TRBJ2-1, with D perhaps assigned TRBD1 or TRBD2 (5 bases each). V was cut by 6 bases and J by 4 bases, with 20 bases left in between. Germline V gives CDR1 SGHRS, CDR2 YFSETQ. This CDR3 is 16 amino acids long. The CDR3 sequence is CASTWGLRGGYNEQFF. CDR3 DNA sequence: TGCGCCAGCACCTGGGGGTTGAGGGGTGGTTACAATGAGCAGTTCTTC.

The V and J genes are TRBV4-1 and TRBJ1-3; the match to TRBD1 covers 7 bases. J was trimmed by 1 base and V by 3 bases; bases with no gene match: 12. The CDR3 is made up of 18 amino acids. Germline-derived CDR1 and CDR2 are MGHRA and YSYEKL. Here the CDR3 reads CASSHRPGQIISGNTIYF. The CDR3 nucleotides are TGCGCCAGCAGCCACAGGCCGGGACAGATAATTTCTGGAAACACCATATATTTT.

The CDR3 reads CASSPPGTASYNEQFF. In DNA, the CDR3 is TGTGCCAGCTCACCACCTGGGACCGCGTCCTACAATGAGCAGTTCTTC. The rearrangement uses TRBV18 and TRBJ2-1; D could derive from TRBD1 or TRBD2 (5 bases each). This CDR3 has 16 amino acids. Trimming removed 0 bases from V and 1 base from J, with 10 bases in between. The germline gives CDR1 KGHSH, CDR2 LQKENI.

The chain links TRBV11-2 to TRBJ2-7, with 9 bases lining up with TRBD2. V was pared by 7 bases and J by 3 bases, with 10 bases of the junction left unmatched. In germline, CDR1 is SGHAT, CDR2 FQNNGV. This CDR3 contains 15 residues. The CDR3: CASTRPSGANYEQYF. CDR3 DNA sequence: TGTGCCAGCACCCGACCTAGCGGGGCCAACTACGAGCAGTACTTC.

This rearrangement joins TRBV7-8 to TRBJ2-3, with D unresolved. Trimming cost V 1 base and J 4 bases, with 12 bases left between them. The length of the CDR3 is 15 residues. From germline, CDR1 is SGHVS and CDR2 FQNEAQ. The CDR3 bases are TGTGCCAGCAGCTTAGGGACGCCCCCGGCAGATACGCAGTATTTT. This sequence encodes CASSLGTPPADTQYF. Together with reference TRBV7-8 and TRBJ2-3, the CDR3 gives the full variable domain: GAGVSQSPRYKVAKRGQDVALRCDPISGHVSLFWYQQALGQGPEFLTYFQNEAQLDKSGLPSDRFFAERPEGSVSTLKIQRTQQEDSAVYLCASSLGTPPADTQYFGPGTRLTVL.

This sequence joins TRBV19 and TRBJ2-3; D unresolved. The ends were cut back, 6 bases at V and 2 bases at J, with 3 bases in the middle. This CDR3 spans 11 amino acids. Germline V gene sequence: CDR1 LNHDA, CDR2 SQIVND (reference sequence). The DNA for the CDR3 is TGTGCCAGTAGAGCCACAGATACGCAGTATTTT. This codes for CASRATDTQYF.

This chain connects TRBV6-6 to TRBJ1-1; weak D call: TRBD1 (6 bases). V was clipped by 4 bases and J by 1 base, with 13 bases between them. The length of the CDR3 is 15 residues. CDR1 is MNHNY, CDR2 SVGAGI, per germline (reference sequence). The DNA of the CDR3 is TGTGCCAGCAGTTCTTACAGGGACGGGAACACTGAAGCTTTCTTT. It yields the protein CASSSYRDGNTEAFF.

The V and J genes are TRBV6-5 and TRBJ2-5; 7 bases match TRBD1. After removal of 2 bases from V and 3 bases from J, the junction contained 6 bases not matched to a gene. The CDR3 is 15 residues long. Germline values: CDR1 MNHEY, CDR2 SVGAGI. The CDR3 reads CASSYQIGTEETQYF. CDR3 in DNA: TGTGCCAGCAGTTACCAAATCGGGACAGAAGAGACCCAGTACTTC.

The rearrangement joins TRBV14 to TRBJ2-5; D is unresolved. The germline CDR1 and CDR2 sequences are SGHDN and FVKESK. V lost 6 bases and J lost 0, with 8 bases in between. This CDR3 region has 13 residues. The CDR3 region has the DNA TGTGCCAGCAGACAGTCGTACCAAGAGACCCAGTACTTC. It codes for CASRQSYQETQYF.

This clone is a singleton in its sample. The chain has TRBV4-3 and TRBJ2-7; 10 bases agree with TRBD2. CDR3 length: 17 amino acids. The junction had 8 bases not matched to a gene; V was cut back by 3 bases and J by 0 bases. From germline, CDR1 is LGHNA and CDR2 YSLEER. CDR3 sequence reads: CASSHDLAGESSYEQYF. The CDR3 nucleotides are TGCGCCAGCAGCCATGATCTAGCGGGAGAGTCCTCCTACGAGCAGTACTTC.

Comment on this clone: Other DNA sequences from this sample encode an identical CDR3 as well. The chain carries TRBV6-5 and TRBJ2-7; D not certain. There are 15 residues in the CDR3. Deletions cut 0 bases from V and 4 bases from J, with 13 bases between. Germline-derived CDR1 and CDR2 are MNHEY and SVGAGI. For the CDR3, the DNA is TGTGCCAGCAGTTACTCAGGGCAGAGTTTTTACGAGCAGTACTTC. Its translation is CASSYSGQSFYEQYF.

The rearrangement joins TRBV29-1 to TRBJ2-3; 9 bases map to TRBD2. Germline CDR1 SQVTM, CDR2 ANQGSEA. V shed 1 base, J shed 3 bases, and the junction held 5 bases outside the gene matches. This CDR3 contains 15 residues. CDR3 loop: CSVEGSGSGTDTQYF. CDR3 DNA sequence: TGCAGCGTTGAAGGTAGCGGGAGTGGAACAGATACGCAGTATTTT.

This rearrangement joins TRBV5-6 to TRBJ2-5; no definite D call. Germline V CDR1 and CDR2: SGHDT, YYEEEE. This CDR3 is 15 amino acids long. Trimming removed 4 bases at V and 3 bases at J, with 16 bases between. CDR3 nucleotides: TGTGCCAGCAGCCAAATTGGGGTGGGGAAAGAGACCCAGTACTTC. This translates into CASSQIGVGKETQYF. The variable domain in full, with the rest retrieved from reference TRBV5-6 and TRBJ2-5, is DAGVTQSPTHLIKTRGQQVTLRCSPKSGHDTVSWYQQALGQGPQFIFQYYEEEERQRGNFPDRFSGHQFPNYSSELNVNALLLGDSALYLCASSQIGVGKETQYFGPGTRLLVL.

The chain recombines TRBV7-9 with TRBJ2-1, with TRBD1 matching 8 bases. From germline, CDR1 is SEHNR and CDR2 FQNEAQ (reference sequence). The CDR3 totals 16 residues. After removal of 4 bases from V and 6 bases from J, the junction contained 11 bases not matched to a gene. CDR3: CASSSLNRGRGNEQFF. The CDR3 DNA reads as TGTGCCAGCAGCTCCTTAAACAGGGGGAGAGGCAATGAGCAGTTCTTC. Supplemented by reference TRBV7-9 and TRBJ2-1, the full variable domain reads DTGVSQNPRHKITKRGQNVTFRCDPISEHNRLYWYRQTLGQGPEFLTYFQNEAQLEKSRLLSDRFSAERPKGSFSTLEIQRTEQGDSAMYLCASSSLNRGRGNEQFFGPGTRLTVL.

This clone was counted only a few times. The rearrangement uses TRBV27 and TRBJ1-4; no clear D. The CDR3 has 13 residues. The V gene's germline CDR1 is MNHEY and CDR2 SMNVEV (reference sequence). V gave up 8 bases and J gave up 7 bases, with 14 bases separating them. The chain's CDR3 is CASAGLMAEKLFF. In DNA form, the CDR3 reads TGTGCCAGCGCCGGGCTAATGGCTGAAAAACTGTTTTTT.

The V and J genes are TRBV14 and TRBJ2-7; 10 nucleotides match TRBD2. Trimming at V came to 3 bases and at J to 4 bases, leaving 9 bases not matched to a gene. Per the germline V gene, CDR1 is SGHDN and CDR2 is FVKESK. The CDR3 length is 16 residues. CDR3 amino acids: CASSHRPGLAHYEQYF. In DNA form, the CDR3 reads TGTGCCAGCAGCCATCGGCCGGGACTAGCGCATTACGAGCAGTACTTC.

V gene TRBV6-1 combines with J gene TRBJ2-1, with D possibly matching TRBD2 (5 bases). V lost 4 bases, J lost 8 bases, and 6 bases lay in between. This CDR3 is built from 11 residues. Germline V gene data show CDR1 as MNHNS and CDR2 as SASEGT. CDR3 nucleotide sequence: TGTGCCAGCAGTGGAGCGGATGAGCAGTTCTTC. Its translation: CASSGADEQFF.

The chain recombines TRBV19 with TRBJ1-3; no clear D gene. The CDR3 is made up of 15 amino acids. CDR1 is LNHDA and CDR2 is SQIVND in the germline V gene (reference sequence). V was trimmed by 10 bases and J by 0 bases, leaving 16 bases between them. The CDR3 region has the DNA TGTGCCACCGAAGAAGTCCTCTCCTCTGGAAACACCATATATTTT. Translated, it gives CATEEVLSSGNTIYF.

This chain uses TRBV4-1 with TRBJ2-7; TRBD1 matches at 9 bases. Germline V gene sequence: CDR1 MGHRA, CDR2 YSYEKL. The trim removed 3 bases at V and 6 bases at J, leaving 9 bases unmatched. The CDR3 spans 15 residues. DNA of the CDR3: TGCGCCAGCAGCCATCTACAGGGGGCGTTCGGCGAGCAGTACTTC. Translating it yields CASSHLQGAFGEQYF.

J is TRBJ1-5 and V is TRBV28; the D is unclear. Germline values: CDR1 MDHEN, CDR2 SYDVKM. V was cut by 3 bases and J by 3 bases, with 9 bases left in between. This CDR3 has 14 amino acids. CDR3 DNA sequence: TGTGCCAGCAGTTTTTTGGACCTCAATCAGCCCCAGCATTTT. Its translation is CASSFLDLNQPQHF.

A few counts support this clone. The chain links TRBV11-2 to TRBJ1-1; D remains unclear. This CDR3 contains 12 residues. CDR1 and CDR2 from the germline V gene are SGHAT and FQNNGV. Trimming cost V 1 base and J 11 bases, with 11 bases left between them. The CDR3 loop reads CASSLGPAEAFF. The CDR3 bases are TGTGCCAGCAGCTTAGGGCCGGCCGAGGCTTTCTTT.

The chain carries TRBV29-1 and TRBJ1-2; TRBD1 agrees at 9 bases. This CDR3 region has 12 residues. Germline lookup yields CDR1 SQVTM and CDR2 ANQGSEA. With 7 bases clipped from V and 6 bases from J, the junction kept 6 bases outside the gene matches. CDR3 DNA: TGCAGCGACCTCGGACAGGGGAATGGCTACACCTTC. Protein product: CSDLGQGNGYTF.